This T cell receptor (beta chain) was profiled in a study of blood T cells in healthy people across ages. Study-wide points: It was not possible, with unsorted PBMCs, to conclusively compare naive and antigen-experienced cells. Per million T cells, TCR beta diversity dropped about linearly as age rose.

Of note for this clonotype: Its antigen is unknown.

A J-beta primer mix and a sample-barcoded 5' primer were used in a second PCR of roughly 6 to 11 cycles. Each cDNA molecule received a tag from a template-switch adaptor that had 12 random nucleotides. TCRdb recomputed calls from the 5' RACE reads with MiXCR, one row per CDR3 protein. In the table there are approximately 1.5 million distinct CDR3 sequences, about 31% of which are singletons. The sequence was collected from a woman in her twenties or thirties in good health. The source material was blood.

CDR3 nucleotide sequence: TGCGCCAGCGAGCGGGAGGGCCGAGATACGCAGTATTTT. Amino acids: CASEREGRDTQYF. This rearrangement joins TRBV10-2 to TRBJ2-3; TRBD2 aligns across 10 bases. J gave up 5 bases and V 8 bases, and 4 bases lay outside the gene matches. Germline-derived CDR1 and CDR2 are WSHSY and SAAADI. This CDR3 is built from 13 residues.